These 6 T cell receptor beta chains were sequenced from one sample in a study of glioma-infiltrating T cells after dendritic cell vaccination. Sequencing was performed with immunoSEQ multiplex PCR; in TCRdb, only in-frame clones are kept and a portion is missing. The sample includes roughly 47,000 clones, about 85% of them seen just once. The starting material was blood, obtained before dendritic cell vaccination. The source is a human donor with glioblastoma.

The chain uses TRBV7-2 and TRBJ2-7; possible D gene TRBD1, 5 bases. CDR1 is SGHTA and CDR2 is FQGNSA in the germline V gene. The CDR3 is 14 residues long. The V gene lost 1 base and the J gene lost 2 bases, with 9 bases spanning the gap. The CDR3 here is CASSLGDRPYEQYF. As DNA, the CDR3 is TGTGCCAGCAGCTTAGGTGACAGACCCTACGAGCAGTACTTC.

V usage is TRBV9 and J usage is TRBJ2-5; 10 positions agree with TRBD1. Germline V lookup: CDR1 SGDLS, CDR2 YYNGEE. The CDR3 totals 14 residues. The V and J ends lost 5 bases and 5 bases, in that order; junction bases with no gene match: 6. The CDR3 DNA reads TGTGCCAGCAGTAGGACAGGGGGAAGCGAGACCCAGTACTTC. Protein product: CASSRTGGSETQYF.

The CDR3 spells CASSLQGVPGANVLTF. In DNA, the CDR3 is TGTGCCAGCAGCTTGCAGGGGGTCCCTGGGGCCAACGTCCTGACTTTC. V is TRBV5-6 and J is TRBJ2-6; 7 bases map to TRBD1. Germline-derived CDR1 and CDR2 are SGHDT and YYEEEE. This CDR3 is 16 amino acids long. The V gene end was trimmed by 1 base and the J gene end by 2 bases; junction bases not matched to a gene: 3.

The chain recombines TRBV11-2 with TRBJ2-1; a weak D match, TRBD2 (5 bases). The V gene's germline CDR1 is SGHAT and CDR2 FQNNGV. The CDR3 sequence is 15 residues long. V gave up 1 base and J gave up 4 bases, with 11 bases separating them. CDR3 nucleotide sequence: TGTGCCAGCAGCTTAGTAGGGAGTTTATACAATGAGCAGTTCTTC. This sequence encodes CASSLVGSLYNEQFF.

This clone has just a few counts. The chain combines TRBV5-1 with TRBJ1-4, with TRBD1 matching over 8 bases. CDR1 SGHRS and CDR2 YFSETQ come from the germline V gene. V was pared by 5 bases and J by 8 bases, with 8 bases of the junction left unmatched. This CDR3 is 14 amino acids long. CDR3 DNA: TGCGCCAGCAGTAAAGGACAGGGCGCCGAAAAACTGTTTTTT. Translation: CASSKGQGAEKLFF.

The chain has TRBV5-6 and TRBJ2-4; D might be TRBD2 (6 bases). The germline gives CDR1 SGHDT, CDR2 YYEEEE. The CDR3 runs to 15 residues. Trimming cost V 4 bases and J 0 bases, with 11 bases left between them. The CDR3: CASSIGGLAKNIQYF. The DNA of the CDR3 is TGTGCCAGCAGCATCGGGGGACTAGCCAAAAACATTCAGTACTTC.